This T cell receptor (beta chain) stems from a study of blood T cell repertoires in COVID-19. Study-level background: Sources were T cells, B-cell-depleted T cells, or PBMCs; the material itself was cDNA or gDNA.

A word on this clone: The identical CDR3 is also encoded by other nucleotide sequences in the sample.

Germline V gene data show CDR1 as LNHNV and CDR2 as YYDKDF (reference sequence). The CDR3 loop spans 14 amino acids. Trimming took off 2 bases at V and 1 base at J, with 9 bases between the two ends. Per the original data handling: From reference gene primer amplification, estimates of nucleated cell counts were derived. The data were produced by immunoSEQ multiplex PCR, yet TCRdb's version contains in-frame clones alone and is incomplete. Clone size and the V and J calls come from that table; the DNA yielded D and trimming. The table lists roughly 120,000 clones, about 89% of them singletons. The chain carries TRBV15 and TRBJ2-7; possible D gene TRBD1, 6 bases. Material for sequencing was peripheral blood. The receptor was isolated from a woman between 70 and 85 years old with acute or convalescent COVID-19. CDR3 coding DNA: TGTGCCACCAGCAGACAGGGGAGTTCCTACGAGCAGTACTTC. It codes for CATSRQGSSYEQYF.